The clone carrying this T cell receptor (beta chain) was seen a few times. What it binds is not known. The DNA is left out, because the CDR3 cannot be placed on it with certainty; the CDR3 is given as TCRdb lists it. The CDR3 contains 15 residues when both ends are counted. Germline loops: CDR1 SGHRS, CDR2 YFSETQ. This record belongs to a study of CD8 T cells in ankylosing spondylitis. Whole-study findings and limits: A TCR beta motif made of eight highly homologous variants seemed typical of ankylosing spondylitis blood. Matched ankylosing spondylitis synovial fluid reportedly contained a significantly enriched population of disease-linked clones.

TCRdb itself ran the 5' RACE reads through MiXCR, one entry per CDR3 protein. The sample comprises about 340,000 distinct CDR3 sequences, roughly 15% of which are singletons, and less than 1.1% rests with the top ten. The sequence was collected from a male donor with ankylosing spondylitis or in good health (not recorded which). The gene calls are TRBV5-1 and TRBJ1-2. Source material: blood, either unsorted or a sorted T cell fraction (not recorded which). This chain's CDR3 is CASSFGGGNLGQLFF.